This entry concerns a single T cell receptor beta chain. Its antigen remains undetermined. No qualities accompany the bases; no much larger clone lies one base away. Taken with the paper, the label for treatment or condition translates to: oral pan-JAK inhibitor, 5-10 mg twice daily. Lesional scalp punch biopsies and peripheral blood were collected from alopecia areata patients. PBMCs were separated by density centrifugation and stained for CD3, CD4 and CD8, after which CD4+ and CD8+ T cells were sorted on a FACSAria. This sample was taken from a study of CD8+ T cells in alopecia areata (dated by TCRdb to between 2018 and 2020). About the full investigation: Treated patients were enrolled in an open-label pilot trial of oral tofacitinib at 5 to 10 mg twice daily for moderate-to-severe alopecia areata. Tofacitinib was administered for 6 to 18 months, and 6 months of follow-up off drug were then conducted to assess delayed response and recurrence. In treated patients, disease severity was measured using the SALT score, which gives the percentage of scalp surface area affected. In both human patients and the C3H/HeJ mouse model, the study applied high-throughput TCRbeta sequencing to look at T cell clonal expansion in alopecia areata. In humans, TCRbeta sequencing was performed on scalp tissue and on sorted CD4+ and CD8+ peripheral blood T cells from healthy controls and from patients with patchy or totalis/universalis alopecia areata. Patients on tofacitinib were biopsied at baseline and after 4 and 24 weeks of treatment, and several of the patients also had a later scalp biopsy. Clonality in the scalp was compared among normal scalp (n=4), patchy alopecia areata scalp (n=8), and alopecia totalis/universalis scalp (n=8). RNA was obtained with the PAXgene miRNA kit for fixed scalp, the miRNeasy kit for PBMCs, and the RNeasy kit for mouse skin. Amplification of TCRbeta CDR3 regions was done by immunoSEQ multiplex PCR using 35 Vbeta forward primers and 13 Jbeta reverse primers. Paper-wide results and their limitations: Tofacitinib significantly decreased scalp clonality and the number of expanded CD8+ clones among the top 100 scalp clones. Scalp TCR repertoire analysis is complicated because resident alphabeta T cells in normal human skin are also sequenced, whereas mouse skin is dominated by gammadelta T cells. Compared with normal scalp, lesional scalp had higher clonality and more expanded CD8+ clones, particularly in alopecia totalis/universalis, a pattern that suggests antigenic drive. Shared TCR sequences between patients were less evident than in mice, which may be partly attributable to HLA diversity in the patient population. Because the treated cohort was small and included a single nonresponder, larger studies are needed to assess links between baseline CD8+ expansion and response. Many expanded lesional clones persisted in scalp and blood during tofacitinib treatment, which may partly explain relapse after stopping treatment.

The method was the immunoSEQ multiplex PCR assay. For TCR sequencing, RNA was extracted from every sample and reverse transcribed into cDNA to serve as template. First-strand cDNA was synthesized using SuperScript III with a 2:1 mix of oligo-dT and random hexamers. A synthetic immune receptor repertoire was used to assess amplification bias, and residual bias was removed computationally. The original pipeline was this. Raw reads were preprocessed to remove errors, and CDR3 was defined according to IMGT conventions as the region from the conserved cysteine to phenylalanine. Clonality was computed by normalizing Shannon entropy by log2 of the number of productive unique TCRs and subtracting the result from 1. Whether each scalp clone was CD4 or CD8 was inferred by checking scalp TCRbeta sequences against the CD4 and CD8 repertoires from sorted blood. As stored in TCRdb, this immuneACCESS dataset retains in-frame rearrangements with V and J assigned. A fraction of the clones does not appear; measured against another copy, unresolved V genes explain less than half of the discrepancy, and the remainder lacks a known reason. V and J calls plus clone size are reproduced from that table; the DNA served to infer D and trimming. This sample holds approximately 210,000 clones; just over 65% were observed only once. The ten largest clonotypes hold more than 1% of the sample.

The CDR3, cysteine through phenylalanine, is 12 amino acids long. The kept DNA is CDR3 alone, 36 bases in frame from the first base. V loses 8 bases, J loses 3 bases, and the germline ends lie 8 bases apart. The germline V gene provides CDR1 SNHLY and CDR2 FYNNEI. Sequencing used CD4+ T cells sorted from blood, obtained at approximately week 44, from a patient treated with tofacitinib. Here the chain combines TRBV2 and TRBJ1-5; D gene: possibly TRBD1, on 5 matching bases. This TCR derives from a human donor with alopecia areata. The CDR3 region reads CASGGPNQPQHF. The bases read TGTGCCAGCGGGGGTCCCAATCAGCCCCAGCATTTT.